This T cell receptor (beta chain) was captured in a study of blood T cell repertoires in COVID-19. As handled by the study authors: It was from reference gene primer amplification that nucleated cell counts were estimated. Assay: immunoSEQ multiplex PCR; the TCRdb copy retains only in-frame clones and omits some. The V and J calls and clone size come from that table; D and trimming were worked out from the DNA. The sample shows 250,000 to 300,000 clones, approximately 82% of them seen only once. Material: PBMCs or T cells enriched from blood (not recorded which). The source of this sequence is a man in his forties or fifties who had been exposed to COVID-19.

The CDR3 DNA is TGTGCCAGCAGCCAAAGGGTCTTTGAGGGTGGGTCGACAGATACGCAGTATTTT. It encodes CASSQRVFEGGSTDTQYF. V and J are TRBV11-3 and TRBJ2-3; a possible D gene is TRBD2 (5 bases). This CDR3 is 18 amino acids long. Germline V CDR1 and CDR2: SGHNT, YENEEA. With 5 bases removed from V and 3 bases from J, the gap between germline ends came to 24 bases.